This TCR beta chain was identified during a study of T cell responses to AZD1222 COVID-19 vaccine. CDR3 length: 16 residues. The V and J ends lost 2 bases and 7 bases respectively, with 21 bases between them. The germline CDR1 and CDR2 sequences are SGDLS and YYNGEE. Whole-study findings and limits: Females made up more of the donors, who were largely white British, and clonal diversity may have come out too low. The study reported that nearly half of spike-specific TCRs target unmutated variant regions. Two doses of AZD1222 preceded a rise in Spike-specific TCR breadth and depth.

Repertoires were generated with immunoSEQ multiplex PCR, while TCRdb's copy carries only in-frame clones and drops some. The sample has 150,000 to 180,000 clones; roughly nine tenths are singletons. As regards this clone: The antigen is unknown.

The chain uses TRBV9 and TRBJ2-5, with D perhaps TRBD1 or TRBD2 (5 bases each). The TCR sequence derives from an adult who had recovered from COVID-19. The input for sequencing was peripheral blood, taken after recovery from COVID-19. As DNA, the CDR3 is TGTGCCAGCAGCGTTGGGGGTTCTGGGGTCATCGGGACCCAGTACTTC. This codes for CASSVGGSGVIGTQYF.